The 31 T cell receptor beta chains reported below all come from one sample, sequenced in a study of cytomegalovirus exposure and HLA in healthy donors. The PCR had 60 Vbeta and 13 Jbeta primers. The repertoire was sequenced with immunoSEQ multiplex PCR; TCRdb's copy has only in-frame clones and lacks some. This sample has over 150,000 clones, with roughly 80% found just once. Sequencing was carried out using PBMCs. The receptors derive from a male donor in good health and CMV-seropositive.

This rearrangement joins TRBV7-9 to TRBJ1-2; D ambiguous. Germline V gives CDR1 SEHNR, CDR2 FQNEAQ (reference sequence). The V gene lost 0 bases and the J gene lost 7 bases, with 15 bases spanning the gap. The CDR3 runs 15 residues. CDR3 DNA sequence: TGTGCCAGCAGCTTAGCGGGGTCCTCCGCGGGTGGCTACACCTTC. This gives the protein CASSLAGSSAGGYTF.

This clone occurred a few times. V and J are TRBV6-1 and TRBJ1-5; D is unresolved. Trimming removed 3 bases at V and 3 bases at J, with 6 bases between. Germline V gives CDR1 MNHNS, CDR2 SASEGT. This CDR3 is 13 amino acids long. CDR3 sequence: CASSDQVNQPQHF. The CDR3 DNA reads TGTGCCAGCAGTGATCAGGTCAATCAGCCCCAGCATTTT.

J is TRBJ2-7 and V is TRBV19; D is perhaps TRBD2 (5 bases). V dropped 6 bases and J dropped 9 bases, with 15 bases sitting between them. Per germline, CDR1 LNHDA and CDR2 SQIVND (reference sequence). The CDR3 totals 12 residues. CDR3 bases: TGTGCCAGTAGCACCCTTACGAGCGGGCAGTACTTC. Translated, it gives CASSTLTSGQYF.

CDR3 loop: CASNEQGEAYEQYF. In DNA, the CDR3 is TGTGCCAGCAACGAACAGGGTGAGGCCTACGAGCAGTACTTC. The chain combines TRBV9 with TRBJ2-7, with TRBD1 as a possible D gene (6 bases). The CDR3 is 14 amino acids. The V gene's germline CDR1 is SGDLS and CDR2 YYNGEE. V lost 6 bases to trimming and J lost 2 bases, with 15 bases between them.

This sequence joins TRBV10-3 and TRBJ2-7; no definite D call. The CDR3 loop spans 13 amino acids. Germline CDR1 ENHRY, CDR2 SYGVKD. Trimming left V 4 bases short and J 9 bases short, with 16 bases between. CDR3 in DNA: TGTGCCATCAGTGCTTCGTCGAGTGCCGGGCAGTACTTC. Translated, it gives CAISASSSAGQYF.

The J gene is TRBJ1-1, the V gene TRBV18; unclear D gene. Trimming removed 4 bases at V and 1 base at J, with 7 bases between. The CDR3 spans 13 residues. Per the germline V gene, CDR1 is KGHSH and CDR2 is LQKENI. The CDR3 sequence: CASSRTQNTEAFF. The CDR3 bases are TGTGCCAGCTCACGCACACAGAACACTGAAGCTTTCTTT. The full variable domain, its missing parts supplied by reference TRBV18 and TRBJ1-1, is NAGVMQNPRHLVRRRGQEARLRCSPMKGHSHVYWYRQLPEEGLKFMVYLQKENIIDESGMPKERFSAEFPKEGPSILRIQQVVRGDSAAYFCASSRTQNTEAFFGQGTRLTVV.

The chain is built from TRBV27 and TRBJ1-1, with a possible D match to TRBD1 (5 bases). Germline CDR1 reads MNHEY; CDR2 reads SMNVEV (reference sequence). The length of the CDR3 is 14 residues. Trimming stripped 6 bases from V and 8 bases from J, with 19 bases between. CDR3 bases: TGTGCCAGCAGCAACGCAGGGAGGCGTTCGGAAGCTTTCTTT. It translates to CASSNAGRRSEAFF.

In DNA form, the CDR3 reads TGTGCCAGCAGCAACGCCGGAGGCGGGCGCTGGGTGGGCACTGAAGCTTTCTTT. Its protein product is CASSNAGGGRWVGTEAFF. The V call is TRBV7-2, the J call TRBJ1-1, with D hard to call. Per germline, CDR1 SGHTA and CDR2 FQGNSA. This CDR3 spans 18 amino acids. The ends were cut back, 5 bases at V and 4 bases at J, with 26 bases in the middle.

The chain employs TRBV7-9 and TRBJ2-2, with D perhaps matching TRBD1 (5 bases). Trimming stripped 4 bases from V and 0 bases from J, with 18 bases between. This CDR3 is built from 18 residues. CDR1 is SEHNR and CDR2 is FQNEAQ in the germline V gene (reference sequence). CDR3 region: CASSSPLGHAANTGELFF. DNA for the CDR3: TGTGCCAGCAGCTCTCCACTCGGACACGCCGCGAACACCGGGGAGCTGTTTTTT.

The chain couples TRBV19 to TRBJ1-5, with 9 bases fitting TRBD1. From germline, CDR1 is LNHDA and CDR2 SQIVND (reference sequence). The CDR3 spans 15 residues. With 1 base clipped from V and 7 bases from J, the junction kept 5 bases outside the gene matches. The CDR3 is CASSIVRDRVQPQHF. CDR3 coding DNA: TGTGCCAGTAGTATAGTCCGGGACAGGGTGCAGCCCCAGCATTTT.

The CDR3: CASATLIGGYEQYF. The DNA of the CDR3 is TGTGCCAGCGCGACGTTGATAGGCGGGTACGAGCAGTACTTC. The genes are TRBV6-5 and TRBJ2-7, with D maybe TRBD2 (5 bases). Germline V CDR1 and CDR2: MNHEY, SVGAGI. V was cut by 8 bases and J by 4 bases, with 18 bases left in between. The CDR3 is 14 amino acids.

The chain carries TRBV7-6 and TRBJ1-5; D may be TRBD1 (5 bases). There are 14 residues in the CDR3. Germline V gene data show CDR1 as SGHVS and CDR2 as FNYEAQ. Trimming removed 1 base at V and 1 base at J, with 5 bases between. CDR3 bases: TGTGCCAGCAGCTTAGGGACAAGCAATCAGCCCCAGCATTTT. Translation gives CASSLGTSNQPQHF.

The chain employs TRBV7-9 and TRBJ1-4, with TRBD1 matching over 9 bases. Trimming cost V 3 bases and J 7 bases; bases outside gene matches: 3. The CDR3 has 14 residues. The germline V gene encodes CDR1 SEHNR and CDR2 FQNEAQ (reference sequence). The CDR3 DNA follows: TGTGCCAGCAGCTTGACAGGGGGAGGTGAAAAACTGTTTTTT. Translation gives CASSLTGGGEKLFF.

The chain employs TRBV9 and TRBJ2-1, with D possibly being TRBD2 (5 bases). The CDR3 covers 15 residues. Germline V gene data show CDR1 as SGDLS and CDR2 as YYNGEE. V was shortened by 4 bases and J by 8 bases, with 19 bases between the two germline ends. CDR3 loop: CASSPSGSPNHEQFF. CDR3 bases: TGTGCCAGCAGCCCTAGTGGGAGTCCCAACCATGAGCAGTTCTTC.

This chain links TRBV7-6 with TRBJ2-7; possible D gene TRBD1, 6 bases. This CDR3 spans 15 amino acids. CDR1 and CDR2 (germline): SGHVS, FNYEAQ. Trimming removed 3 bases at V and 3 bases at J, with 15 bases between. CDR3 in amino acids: CASSFSGDNFYEQYF. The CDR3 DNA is TGTGCCAGCAGCTTCTCAGGGGACAATTTCTACGAGCAGTACTTC.

CDR3 sequence: CASSGQGQETQYF. DNA for the CDR3: TGCGCCAGCAGCGGACAGGGCCAAGAGACCCAGTACTTC. The chain carries TRBV10-1 and TRBJ2-5; 8 nucleotides agree with TRBD1. This CDR3 is built from 13 residues. Germline assignment: CDR1 WNHNN and CDR2 SYGVQD (reference sequence). V gave up 6 bases and J gave up 1 base; unmatched junction bases: 1.

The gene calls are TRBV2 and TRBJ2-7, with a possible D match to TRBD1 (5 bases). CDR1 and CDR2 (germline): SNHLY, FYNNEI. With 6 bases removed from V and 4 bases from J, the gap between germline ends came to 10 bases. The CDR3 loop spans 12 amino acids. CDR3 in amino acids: CASRIGEYEQYF. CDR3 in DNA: TGTGCCAGCAGAATAGGGGAATACGAGCAGTACTTC.

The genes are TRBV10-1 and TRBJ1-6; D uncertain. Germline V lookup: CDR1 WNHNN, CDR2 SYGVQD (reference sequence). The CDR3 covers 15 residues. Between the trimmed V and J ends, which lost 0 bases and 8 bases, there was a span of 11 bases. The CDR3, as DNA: TGCGCCAGCAGTGAGTCGATCGGCGGCGATTCACCCCTCCACTTT. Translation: CASSESIGGDSPLHF.

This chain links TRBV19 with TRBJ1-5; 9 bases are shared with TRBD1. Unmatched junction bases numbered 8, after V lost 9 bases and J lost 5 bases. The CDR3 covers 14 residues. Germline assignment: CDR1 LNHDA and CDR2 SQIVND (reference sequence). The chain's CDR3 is CASRPGQGYQPQHF. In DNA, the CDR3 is TGTGCCAGCCGACCGGGACAGGGTTATCAGCCCCAGCATTTT.

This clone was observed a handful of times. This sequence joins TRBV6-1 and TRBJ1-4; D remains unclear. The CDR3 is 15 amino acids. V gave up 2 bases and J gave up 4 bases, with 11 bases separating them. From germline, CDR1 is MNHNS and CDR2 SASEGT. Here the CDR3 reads CASSERESYNEKLFF. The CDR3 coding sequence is TGTGCCAGCAGTGAAAGGGAGAGTTATAATGAAAAACTGTTTTTT.

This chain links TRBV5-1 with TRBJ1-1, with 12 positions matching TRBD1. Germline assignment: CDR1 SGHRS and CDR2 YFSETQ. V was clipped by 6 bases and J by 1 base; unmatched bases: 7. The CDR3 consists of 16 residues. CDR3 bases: TGCGCCAGCATCGAAAGGGACAGGGGGCCGAACACTGAAGCTTTCTTT. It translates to CASIERDRGPNTEAFF.

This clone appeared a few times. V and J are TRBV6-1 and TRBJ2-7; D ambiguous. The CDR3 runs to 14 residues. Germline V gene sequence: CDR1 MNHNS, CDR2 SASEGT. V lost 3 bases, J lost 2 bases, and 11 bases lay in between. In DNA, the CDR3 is TGTGCCAGCAGTGACAACAGCAGCCCCTACGAGCAGTACTTC. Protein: CASSDNSSPYEQYF.

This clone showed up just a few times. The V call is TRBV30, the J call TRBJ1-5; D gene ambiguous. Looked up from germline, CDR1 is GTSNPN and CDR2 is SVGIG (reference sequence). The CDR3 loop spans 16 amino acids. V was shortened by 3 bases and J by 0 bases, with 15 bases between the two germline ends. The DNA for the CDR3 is TGTGCCTGGAGGGAATTCTCGGGGAGTAGCAATCAGCCCCAGCATTTT. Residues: CAWREFSGSSNQPQHF.

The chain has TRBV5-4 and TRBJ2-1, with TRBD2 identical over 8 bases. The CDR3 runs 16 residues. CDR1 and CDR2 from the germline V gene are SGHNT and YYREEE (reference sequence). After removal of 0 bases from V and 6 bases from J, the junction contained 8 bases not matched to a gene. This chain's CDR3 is CASSLGTGGGGNEQFF. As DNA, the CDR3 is TGTGCCAGCAGCTTGGGAACGGGAGGGGGTGGCAATGAGCAGTTCTTC.

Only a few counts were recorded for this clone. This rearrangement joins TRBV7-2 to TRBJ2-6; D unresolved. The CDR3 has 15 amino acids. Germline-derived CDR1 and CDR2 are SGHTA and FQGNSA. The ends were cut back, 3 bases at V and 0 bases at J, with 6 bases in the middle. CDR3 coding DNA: TGTGCCAGCAGCTTTCACAGCTCTGGGGCCAACGTCCTGACTTTC. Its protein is CASSFHSSGANVLTF.

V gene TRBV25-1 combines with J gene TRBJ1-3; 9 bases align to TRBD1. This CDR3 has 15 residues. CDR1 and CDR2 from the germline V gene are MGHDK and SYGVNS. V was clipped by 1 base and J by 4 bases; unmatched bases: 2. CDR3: CASSELGTGGNTIYF. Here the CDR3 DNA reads TGTGCCAGCAGTGAATTGGGGACAGGGGGAAACACCATATATTTT.

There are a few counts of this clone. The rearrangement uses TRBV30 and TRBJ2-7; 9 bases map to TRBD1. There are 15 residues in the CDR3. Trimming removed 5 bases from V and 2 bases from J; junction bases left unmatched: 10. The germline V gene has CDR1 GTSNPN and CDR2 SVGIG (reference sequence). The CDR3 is CAWASQDRGPYEQYF. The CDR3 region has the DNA TGTGCCTGGGCGTCACAGGACAGGGGACCCTACGAGCAGTACTTC.

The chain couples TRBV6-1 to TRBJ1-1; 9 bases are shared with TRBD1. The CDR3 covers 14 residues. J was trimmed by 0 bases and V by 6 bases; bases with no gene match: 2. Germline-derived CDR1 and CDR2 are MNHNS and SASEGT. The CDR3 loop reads CASRGQGVNTEAFF. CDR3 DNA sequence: TGTGCCAGCAGGGGACAGGGAGTGAACACTGAAGCTTTCTTT.

In DNA form, the CDR3 reads TGTGCCTGGAGCCCACTAGGGACAGCAACTAATGAAAAACTGTTTTTT. It codes for CAWSPLGTATNEKLFF. The rearrangement links TRBV30 to TRBJ1-4; 7 bases agree with TRBD1. Germline assignment: CDR1 GTSNPN and CDR2 SVGIG (reference sequence). Unmatched junction bases numbered 7, after V lost 3 bases and J lost 0 bases. The CDR3 covers 16 residues.

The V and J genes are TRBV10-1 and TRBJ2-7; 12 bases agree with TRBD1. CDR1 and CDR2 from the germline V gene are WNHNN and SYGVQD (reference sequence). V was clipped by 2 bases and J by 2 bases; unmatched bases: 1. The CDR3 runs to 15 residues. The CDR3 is CASSEGTGGAYEQYF. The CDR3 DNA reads TGCGCCAGCAGTGAGGGGACAGGGGGCGCCTACGAGCAGTACTTC.

The CDR3 nucleotides are TGTGCCTGGAGTGGTCAGGGGATATACACTGAAGCTTTCTTT. Its translation: CAWSGQGIYTEAFF. V is TRBV30 and J is TRBJ1-1, with D possibly being TRBD1 (6 bases). Looked up from germline, CDR1 is GTSNPN and CDR2 is SVGIG (reference sequence). Between the trimmed V and J ends, which lost 1 base and 3 bases, there was a span of 12 bases. There are 14 residues in the CDR3.